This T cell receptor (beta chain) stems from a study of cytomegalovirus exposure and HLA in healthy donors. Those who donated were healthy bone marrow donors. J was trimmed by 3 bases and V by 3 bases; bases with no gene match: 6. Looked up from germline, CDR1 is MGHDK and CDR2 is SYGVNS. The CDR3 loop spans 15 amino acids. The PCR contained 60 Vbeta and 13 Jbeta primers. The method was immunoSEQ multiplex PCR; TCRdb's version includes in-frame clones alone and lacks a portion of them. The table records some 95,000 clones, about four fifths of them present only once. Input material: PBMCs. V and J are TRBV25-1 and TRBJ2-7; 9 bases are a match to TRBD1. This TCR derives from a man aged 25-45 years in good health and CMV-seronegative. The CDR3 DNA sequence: TGTGCCAGCAGTGATTTTGGACAGGGGCGCTACGAGCAGTACTTC. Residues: CASSDFGQGRYEQYF.